This passage covers 18 T cell receptor beta chains from one sample sequenced in a study of cytomegalovirus exposure and HLA in healthy donors. Both 60 Vbeta primers and 13 Jbeta primers went into the PCR. The table came from immunoSEQ multiplex PCR; TCRdb's copy has only in-frame clones and leaves some out. The table shows 120,000 to 150,000 clones, with around 66% occurring only once. Sequenced material: PBMCs. The receptors were gathered from a woman in her twenties or thirties in good health and CMV-seropositive.

This clone was detected a few times. This chain links TRBV7-2 with TRBJ2-7, with D possibly matching TRBD2 (6 bases). V was shortened by 4 bases and J by 6 bases, with 10 bases between the two germline ends. Germline V CDR1 and CDR2: SGHTA, FQGNSA. The CDR3 runs 12 residues. CDR3 coding DNA: TGTGCCAGCAGCTCGACTAGACGCGAGCAGTACTTC. This gives the protein CASSSTRREQYF.

This clone was observed a few times. The rearrangement uses TRBV19 and TRBJ2-1; D not resolved. Looked up from germline, CDR1 is LNHDA and CDR2 is SQIVND (reference sequence). Trimming shortened V by 4 bases and J by 7 bases, and 11 bases separated the two germline ends. CDR3 size: 13 residues. Written as DNA, the CDR3 is TGTGCCAGTAGTAGGCTAGACGGTAATGAGCAGTTCTTC. Protein: CASSRLDGNEQFF.

The CDR3 reads CASSLASGGDNEQFF. CDR3 bases: TGCGCCAGCAGCTTGGCCTCAGGAGGAGACAATGAGCAGTTCTTC. This chain connects TRBV5-1 to TRBJ2-1; perhaps TRBD2 as D (5 bases). Looked up from germline, CDR1 is SGHRS and CDR2 is YFSETQ. This CDR3 has 15 amino acids. V was cut by 0 bases and J by 5 bases, with 12 bases left in between.

This clone was counted between two and nine times. Its ends do not fully match the called genes, so a read error is possible. The rearrangement joins TRBV5-1 to TRBJ2-5; D is ambiguous. The V gene's germline CDR1 is SGHRS and CDR2 YFSETQ. The CDR3 covers 13 residues. CDR3 in DNA: TGCGCCAGCAGGTTGGGTCTACAAGAGACCCAGTACTTC. Protein: CASRLGLQETQYF. Using reference TRBV5-1 and TRBJ2-5 for the parts outside the CDR3, the full variable domain is KAGVTQTPRYLIKTRGQQVTLSCSPISGHRSVSWYQQTPGQGLQFLFEYFSETQRNKGNFPGRFSGRQFSNSRSEMNVSTLELGDSALYLCASRLGLQETQYFGPGTRLLVL.

This clone was observed a few times. The J gene is TRBJ2-1, the V gene TRBV15; maybe TRBD2 (5 bases). V lost 3 bases, J lost 5 bases, and 5 bases lay in between. Germline V gene data show CDR1 as LNHNV and CDR2 as YYDKDF (reference sequence). The CDR3 contains 12 residues. DNA for the CDR3: TGTGCCACCAGCAGGCGGGACAATGAGCAGTTCTTC. Translating gives CATSRRDNEQFF.

The rearrangement uses TRBV9 and TRBJ1-5, with 7 bases aligning to TRBD1. The CDR3 sequence is 17 residues long. The V gene end was trimmed by 0 bases and the J gene end by 2 bases; junction bases not matched to a gene: 8. CDR1 and CDR2 from the germline V gene are SGDLS and YYNGEE. CDR3 bases: TGTGCCAGCAGCGTAGGGCAGGGGGACGGGGGCAATCAGCCCCAGCATTTT. Amino acid sequence: CASSVGQGDGGNQPQHF.

This clone came up a few times. The chain uses TRBV5-1 and TRBJ2-2; D perhaps matches TRBD2 (5 bases). Germline CDR1 SGHRS, CDR2 YFSETQ. The V end lost 5 bases, the J end lost 6 bases, and 14 bases lay between the germline ends. This CDR3 region has 14 residues. For the CDR3, the DNA is TGCGCCAGCAGACAGAGTACGGGGTCCGGGGAGCTGTTTTTT. Translation: CASRQSTGSGELFF. The full variable domain, with the rest looked up from reference TRBV5-1 and TRBJ2-2, is KAGVTQTPRYLIKTRGQQVTLSCSPISGHRSVSWYQQTPGQGLQFLFEYFSETQRNKGNFPGRFSGRQFSNSRSEMNVSTLELGDSALYLCASRQSTGSGELFFGEGSRLTVL.

This clone was found a few times. This rearrangement joins TRBV6-6 to TRBJ1-5, with TRBD1 matching over 7 bases. The trim removed 3 bases at V and 4 bases at J, leaving 6 bases unmatched. Germline CDR1 is MNHNY and CDR2 is SVGAGI (reference sequence). CDR3 length: 15 amino acids. The CDR3 nucleotides read TGTGCCAGCAGTTATCCCCAGGGGGGTAATCAGCCCCAGCATTTT. Protein: CASSYPQGGNQPQHF.

This rearrangement joins TRBV28 to TRBJ1-5; no clear D gene. V lost 4 bases and J lost 7, with 11 bases in between. Germline loops: CDR1 MDHEN, CDR2 SYDVKM. This CDR3 has 13 amino acids. The CDR3 DNA reads as TGTGCCAGCAGTTCCCCAAGTCGGCAGCCCCAGCATTTT. It encodes CASSSPSRQPQHF.

The rearrangement joins TRBV30 to TRBJ2-3, with TRBD2 identical over 11 bases. There are 14 residues in the CDR3. The J segment lost 3 bases and the V segment lost 5 bases, leaving 4 bases of the junction unmatched. Germline V gives CDR1 GTSNPN, CDR2 SVGIG (reference sequence). The CDR3 sequence is CAWSTSGITDTQYF. In DNA form, the CDR3 reads TGTGCCTGGTCGACTAGCGGGATAACAGATACGCAGTATTTT.

The chain couples TRBV4-1 to TRBJ2-7; tentatively, D is TRBD2 (6 bases). With 0 bases removed from V and 8 bases from J, the gap between germline ends came to 11 bases. This CDR3 spans 13 amino acids. CDR1 and CDR2 (germline): MGHRA, YSYEKL. CDR3 region: CASSQDRGLQQYF. CDR3 sequence (DNA): TGCGCCAGCAGCCAAGATCGCGGACTACAGCAGTACTTC.

The V call is TRBV27, the J call TRBJ2-7; D remains unclear. This CDR3 is 13 amino acids long. Germline assignment: CDR1 MNHEY and CDR2 SMNVEV (reference sequence). The V and J ends lost 6 bases and 0 bases respectively, with 9 bases between them. CDR3 residues: CASRRLSSYEQYF. The CDR3 nucleotides are TGTGCCAGCAGGAGGTTGAGCTCCTACGAGCAGTACTTC.

This clone has a single count. In DNA, the CDR3 is TGTGCCAGCAGCTTATCAGACCAAGAGACCCAGTACTTC. Its protein is CASSLSDQETQYF. The J gene is TRBJ2-5, the V gene TRBV7-9; no clear D. V was clipped by 2 bases and J by 0 bases, with 4 bases between them. The CDR3 has 13 amino acids. CDR1 is SEHNR, CDR2 FQNEAQ, per germline (reference sequence).

This clone has just one count. The chain links TRBV4-1 to TRBJ1-2, with D perhaps TRBD1 (6 bases). The V gene's germline CDR1 is MGHRA and CDR2 YSYEKL. The CDR3 is 13 amino acids. V lost 6 bases and J lost 5, with 13 bases in between. CDR3 sequence reads: CASSSGTHYGYTF. CDR3 sequence (DNA): TGCGCCAGCAGTTCCGGGACACATTATGGCTACACCTTC.

V is TRBV27 and J is TRBJ2-7; TRBD2 aligns across 9 bases. Germline CDR1 reads MNHEY; CDR2 reads SMNVEV (reference sequence). The V gene end was trimmed by 5 bases and the J gene end by 1 base; junction bases not matched to a gene: 3. CDR3 length equals 14 residues. In DNA form, the CDR3 reads TGTGCCAGCAGTCCGGGACTAGCATCCTACGAGCAGTACTTC. It encodes CASSPGLASYEQYF.

The gene calls are TRBV11-2 and TRBJ1-1; TRBD1 matches 7 bases. Germline V gene sequence: CDR1 SGHAT, CDR2 FQNNGV. V trimming: 5 bases; J trimming: 2 bases; junction bases outside the gene matches: 5. This CDR3 region has 14 residues. For the CDR3, the DNA is TGTGCCAGCAGCAATAACAGGGGTAACACTGAAGCTTTCTTT. It translates to CASSNNRGNTEAFF.

In its sample, this clone was seen a few times. The chain has TRBV4-1 and TRBJ2-7; TRBD1 is a possible D gene (5 bases). The V gene's germline CDR1 is MGHRA and CDR2 YSYEKL. The V end was cut by 0 bases, the J end by 10 bases, with 19 bases between. CDR3 size: 15 residues. This CDR3 is CASSQEQDTLRDQYF. In DNA form, the CDR3 reads TGCGCCAGCAGCCAAGAACAGGATACCCTACGAGACCAGTACTTC.

In DNA form, the CDR3 reads TGTGCCAGCAGCGTAGAGGCGGGAGCAGATACGCAGTATTTT. Protein product: CASSVEAGADTQYF. The chain joins TRBV9 to TRBJ2-3, with 7 positions matching TRBD2. This CDR3 has 14 amino acids. In germline, CDR1 is SGDLS, CDR2 YYNGEE. V lost 0 bases to trimming and J lost 4 bases; unmatched junction nucleotides: 2.